Listed below are T cell receptor beta chains from one sample, sequenced in a study of blood T cell repertoires in COVID-19. Sequencing used immunoSEQ multiplex PCR; TCRdb keeps in-frame clones, though not all of them. The profile shows tens of thousands of clones, about 85% of them singletons. Material for sequencing was peripheral blood. These receptors came from a man in his forties or fifties with active or convalescent COVID-19. The CDR3 runs from the conserved cysteine through the conserved F or W. The order of the fields is CDR3 length, clone size, D gene, J gene, V gene, CDR3 protein, CDR3 DNA. A D gene is named only where the DNA matches it firmly. Size is omitted from some rows. Given values are once, few, many or a class for expanded clones.

14 | . | . | TRBJ2-3 | TRBV2 | CASSEGGVTDTQYF | TGTGCCAGCAGTGAAGGCGGGGTCACAGATACGCAGTATTTT
18 | once | . | TRBJ1-4 | TRBV5-1 | CASSLGVRLGALNEKLFF | TGCGCCAGCAGCTTGGGGGTCCGTTTGGGGGCGCTTAACGAAAAACTGTTTTTT
15 | . | TRBD2 | TRBJ2-3 | TRBV28 | CASSVGTSGSDTQYF | TGTGCCAGCAGTGTCGGGACTAGCGGGAGCGATACGCAGTATTTT
13 | . | TRBD1 | TRBJ1-4 | TRBV10-3 | CAIGDRTNEKLFF | TGTGCCATAGGGGACAGAACTAATGAAAAACTGTTTTTT
16 | . | TRBD2 | TRBJ2-2 | TRBV4-1 | CASSQGASGSPGELFF | TGCGCCAGCAGCCAAGGGGCTAGCGGGAGCCCCGGGGAGCTGTTTTTT
13 | . | TRBD1 | TRBJ1-1 | TRBV24-1 | CATSDGQGFGAFF | TGTGCCACCAGTGACGGACAGGGGTTCGGAGCTTTCTTT
18 | . | . | TRBJ2-7 | TRBV4-3 | CASSQEWNFEPGSYEQYF | TGCGCCAGCAGCCAAGAATGGAACTTCGAACCAGGGTCCTACGAGCAGTACTTC
16 | . | . | TRBJ2-3 | TRBV4-1 | CASSLQGGRSGDTQYF | TGCGCCAGCAGCCTCCAGGGGGGCCGAAGTGGAGATACGCAGTATTTT
13 | . | . | TRBJ2-3 | TRBV5-1 | CASATGYTDTQYF | TGCGCCTCCGCGACGGGGTACACAGATACGCAGTATTTT
14 | . | . | TRBJ1-2 | TRBV4-2 | CASSQGAGGAGYTF | TGTGCCAGCAGCCAAGGAGCGGGGGGCGCGGGCTACACCTTC
15 | . | TRBD1 | TRBJ2-1 | TRBV6-5 | CASRIDRERYNEQFF | TGTGCCAGCAGAATAGACAGGGAGCGCTACAATGAGCAGTTCTTC
15 | . | TRBD1 | TRBJ2-1 | TRBV27 | CASATGPTSYNEQFF | TGTGCCAGCGCGACAGGGCCGACCTCCTACAATGAGCAGTTCTTC
13 | . | . | TRBJ2-5 | TRBV3-1/TRBV3-2 | CASSQVAGKTQYF | TGTGCCAGCAGCCAAGTTGCGGGAAAGACCCAGTACTTC
13 | . | TRBD1 | TRBJ1-5 | TRBV19 | CASSTHRGQPQHF | TGTGCCAGTAGTACCCACAGGGGTCAGCCCCAGCATTTT
15 | . | TRBD1 | TRBJ2-2 | TRBV10-3 | CAISSRQGSTGELFF | TGTGCCATCAGTTCCAGACAGGGTAGCACCGGGGAGCTGTTTTTT
13 | . | TRBD1 | TRBJ1-1 | TRBV28 | CASFEGARTEAFF | TGTGCCAGTTTTGAGGGGGCGCGAACTGAAGCTTTCTTT
14 | . | . | TRBJ2-7 | TRBV5-5 | CASSLVGSPYEQYF | TGTGCCAGCAGCTTGGTTGGGAGTCCCTACGAGCAGTACTTC
18 | . | . | TRBJ2-2 | TRBV21-1 | CASSKKGPGQGITGELFF | TGTGCCAGCAGCAAAAAGGGCCCGGGACAGGGGATTACCGGGGAGCTGTTTTTT
19 | . | TRBD2 | TRBJ2-1 | TRBV5-6 | CASSWENQRDQFSYNEQFF | TGTGCCAGCAGCTGGGAGAACCAGCGGGACCAGTTCTCCTACAATGAGCAGTTCTTC
14 | . | . | TRBJ2-1 | TRBV29-1 | CSVVSRFSYNEQFF | TGCAGCGTAGTCTCTAGGTTCTCCTACAATGAGCAGTTCTTC
14 | . | TRBD2 | TRBJ2-7 | TRBV7-2 | CASTGLAGVYEQYF | TGTGCCAGCACCGGACTAGCGGGAGTCTACGAGCAGTACTTC
14 | . | TRBD1 | TRBJ1-4 | TRBV29-1 | CSVGTGTGFEKLFF | TGCAGCGTTGGAACCGGGACAGGGTTTGAAAAACTGTTTTTT
15 | . | TRBD1 | TRBJ1-6 | TRBV7-9 | CASSLGDRGNSPLHF | TGTGCCAGCAGCCTAGGGGACAGGGGGAATTCACCCCTCCACTTT
14 | . | . | TRBJ2-3 | TRBV11-3 | CASSRTRDLDTQYF | TGTGCCAGCAGCCGTACGCGGGATCTAGATACGCAGTATTTT
17 | . | . | TRBJ2-2 | TRBV4-1 | CASSQDPRLSNTGELFF | TGCGCCAGCAGCCAAGATCCGAGACTATCGAACACCGGGGAGCTGTTTTTT
12 | . | . | TRBJ1-4 | TRBV6-2/TRBV6-3 | CASSYEGEKLFF | TGTGCCAGCAGTTACGAGGGCGAAAAACTGTTTTTT
13 | few | . | TRBJ1-1 | TRBV9 | CASSVELSTEAFF | TGTGCCAGCAGCGTAGAGCTTTCCACTGAAGCTTTCTTT
13 | once | . | TRBJ2-3 | TRBV7-3 | CASGPGGTDTQYF | TGTGCCAGCGGACCCGGGGGCACAGATACGCAGTATTTT
15 | . | . | TRBJ2-5 | TRBV7-6 | CASSLGGEYQETQYF | TGTGCCAGCAGCTTAGGAGGCGAGTACCAAGAGACCCAGTACTTC
15 | . | TRBD1 | TRBJ1-6 | TRBV6-5 | CASSRTGGANSPLHF | TGTGCCAGCAGCCGGACAGGGGGGGCTAATTCACCCCTCCACTTT
15 | . | TRBD2 | TRBJ2-7 | TRBV6-6 | CASTYGLAGGQEQYF | TGTGCCAGCACATACGGACTAGCGGGAGGTCAGGAGCAGTACTTC
17 | . | TRBD1 | TRBJ2-4 | TRBV27 | CARRLGQGDAAKNIQYF | TGTGCCAGACGCCTGGGACAGGGGGATGCGGCCAAAAACATTCAGTACTTC
15 | . | TRBD1 | TRBJ2-1 | TRBV5-6 | CASSNPGQGEVEQFF | TGTGCCAGCAGCAACCCGGGACAGGGTGAGGTTGAGCAGTTCTTC
15 | . | TRBD1 | TRBJ2-7 | TRBV5-1 | CASSFTGTGLYEQYF | TGCGCCAGCAGCTTTACCGGGACAGGCCTCTACGAGCAGTACTTC
15 | . | TRBD1 | TRBJ1-4 | TRBV28 | CATNGPHRGTEKLFF | TGTGCAACCAATGGCCCCCACAGGGGTACTGAAAAACTGTTTTTT
15 | . | . | TRBJ1-3 | TRBV7-3 | CASSLTAGLGNTIYF | TGTGCCAGCAGCTTAACGGCGGGTTTGGGAAACACCATATATTTT